This TCR beta chain was sequenced during a study of identical twins. CDR3 length: 13 residues. CDR1 and CDR2 (germline): SGHRS, YFSETQ. With 4 bases removed from V and 7 bases from J, the gap between germline ends came to 12 bases. Notes on this clonotype: What it binds is not known.

Study outcomes and limitations: Twins' excess sharing was less marked for out-of-frame beta sequences. Conclusions were based on cross-sectional statistical analysis, without following the same donors.

TCRdb itself ran the 5' RACE reads through MiXCR, one entry per CDR3 protein. The top ten clones hold about 2.7% of a sample with some 440,000 distinct CDR3 sequences, less than 25% of them seen once. In addition, the sample was reused for a study of T cells expressing NK-cell markers. That study adds: The study drew TCR beta repertoires from sorted CD3+CD56+NKG2C+, CD3+CD56+NKG2C- and CD3+CD56-NKG2C+ T cells.

Input material: CD4+ T cells sorted from blood. The receptor was derived from a woman younger than 30 in good health. V is TRBV5-1 and J is TRBJ2-1; D assignment may be TRBD1 or TRBD2 (5 bases each). This CDR3 is CASSRDPGNEQFF. The CDR3 DNA reads TGCGCCAGCAGCCGGGACCCCGGGAATGAGCAGTTCTTC.